This T cell receptor beta chain derives from a study of T cell responses to AZD1222 COVID-19 vaccine. Study-level points and caveats: Among AZD1222 vaccinees, only five or six were seropositive at baseline.

With V trimmed by 8 bases and J by 11 bases, 16 bases remained unmatched. Per the germline V gene, CDR1 is KGHSH and CDR2 is LQKENI. The CDR3 runs 15 residues. Profiled with immunoSEQ multiplex PCR; TCRdb holds only in-frame clones, not every one. The table has about 54,000 clones, about 88% seen once. Worth noting for this clone: Its antigen remains unknown.

The clonotype comes from an adult in good health. The rearrangement links TRBV18 to TRBJ1-4; 8 bases are a match to TRBD1. Sequencing was performed on peripheral blood, taken on day 0 of AZD1222 vaccination. The CDR3, as DNA: TGTGCCAGCCATTCTACCCGGGACAGGCAGGACAAACTGTTTTTT. Protein sequence: CASHSTRDRQDKLFF.